This TCR beta chain was sequenced for a study of blood T cell repertoires in COVID-19 (dated by TCRdb to the early 2020s). Regarding the research as a whole: The collaborator samples originated in the United States, Italy and Spain and spanned the acute and convalescent phases of COVID-19. The material from the prospective study consisted of cDNA or gDNA derived from T cells, B-cell-depleted T cells, or PBMCs. Deeply sampled blood TCRbeta repertoires from subjects exposed to, actively infected with, or recovered from COVID-19 were included in the dataset. The repertoires were released in a freely available public database meant as a resource for research on the immune response to SARS-CoV-2. The samples were drawn from the first 160 participants of the ongoing ImmuneRACE study and from 1,200 or so subjects provided by 6 global collaborators. Nearly every sample came with metadata listing a de-identified subject ID, COVID-19 status, age in years and sex. HLA class I and class II types, where available, came from metadata supplied by the sample provider rather than from assay-based typing.

Collaborating institutions collected whole blood in K2EDTA tubes following their own protocols. For TCRbeta analysis, collaborators shipped samples as frozen whole blood, isolated PBMCs, or DNA extracted from either of those sample types. TCRbeta CDR3 regions were amplified from genomic DNA using the immunoSEQ Assay, a bias-controlled multiplex PCR. As for the authors' bioinformatics: Within the assay, amplification of reference gene primers was used to estimate how many nucleated cells each sample contained. Sequence reads were collapsed and filtered to measure the absolute abundance of every unique TCRbeta CDR3 rearrangement. For each sample, productive Simpson clonality was calculated by taking the square root of Simpson's diversity index across productive rearrangements. The table was pulled from immuneACCESS by TCRdb, which kept in-frame rearrangements only. Such tables lose some clones; where checked, under half of the loss comes from unresolved V genes, and the rest has no known cause. That table gives V, J and clone size, and the DNA gave D and trimming. This sample comprises about 94,000 clones, around 80% of them detected only once. The top ten constitute around 19% of the sample.

Points on this clone: Its antigen is still unknown. Base-call qualities are not available, and no considerably larger clone is one nucleotide away.

Summary of the overall study and its limitations: Clinical and demographic metadata were provided uncurated, with the amount varying by source and participant.

The CDR3 holds 16 amino acids from the cysteine to the phenylalanine. CDR3 DNA is the only sequence kept; it has 48 bases, read in frame from the first base. Compared with germline, V lacks 4 bases and J lacks 2 bases; bases without a gene match: 5. CDR1 SGHVS and CDR2 FQNEAQ are derived from the germline V gene. Sequenced input: peripheral blood. This chain joins TRBV7-8 to TRBJ2-2; a stretch of 9 junction bases matches TRBD2. This receptor was identified in a human donor in a cohort sampled during active COVID-19. For the CDR3, the sequence is CASSYLAGSNTGELFF. The DNA sequence is given as TGTGCCAGCAGCTATCTAGCGGGATCCAACACCGGGGAGCTGTTTTTT.